These 28 T cell receptor beta chains originate from one sample sequenced in a study of T cell clusters in autoimmune cytopenias. Each sample's input was 250 ng genomic DNA, some 40,000 genome equivalents. TRB was amplified by touch-down multiplex PCR, primer pools A and B combined. Following a re-call of the multiplex PCR reads, TCRdb has one entry per CDR3 protein and lacks DNA. The table lists thousands of distinct CDR3 sequences. These data were also reused for a study on T cell repertoires in aging, cancer and after chemotherapy.

Sequences were obtained from peripheral blood. The source is a human donor in good health.

This chain links TRBV24-1 with TRBJ2-5; TCRdb picks TRBD1, but there is no DNA to check that call. The CDR3 runs to 16 residues. From germline, CDR1 is KGHDR and CDR2 SFDVKD. The CDR3 spells CATSDHGQGWRETQYF.

By frequency, this clonotype is medium-sized. This chain connects TRBV29-1 to TRBJ2-2; TCRdb lists TRBD1, though no DNA is available to test this call. Germline V gives CDR1 SQVTM, CDR2 ANQGSEA. The CDR3 extends over 14 amino acids. The CDR3 is CSVTRTGNTGELFF.

The J gene is TRBJ1-1, the V gene TRBV4-1; TCRdb's assignment of TRBD1 cannot be checked, as there is no DNA. The germline gives CDR1 MGHRA, CDR2 YSYEKL. The CDR3 has 15 residues. The CDR3 sequence is CASSQESGVGTEAFF.

The rearrangement joins TRBV20-1 to TRBJ2-3. Germline CDR1 reads DFQATT; CDR2 reads SNEGSKA (reference sequence). This CDR3 is built from 13 residues. The CDR3 spells CSARRNSKDTQYF.

V gene TRBV7-9 combines with J gene TRBJ2-2; TCRdb's D call, TRBD1, is unchecked because there is no DNA. This CDR3 has 15 amino acids. Germline values: CDR1 SEHNR, CDR2 FQNEAQ (reference sequence). CDR3 residues: CASSLDDSYTGELFF.

V and J are TRBV24-1 and TRBJ1-2; TCRdb designates TRBD1, a call that cannot be tested without DNA. Germline values: CDR1 KGHDR, CDR2 SFDVKD. The CDR3 has 16 residues. The CDR3 sequence: CATSDSTGGNWYGYTF.

The rearrangement joins TRBV5-6 to TRBJ1-1. The CDR3 has 18 residues. Germline-derived CDR1 and CDR2 are SGHDT and YYEEEE. The CDR3 sequence: CASSLGVGGGWLNTEAFF.

The genes are TRBV27 and TRBJ1-1; TCRdb lists TRBD1, though no DNA is available to test this call. The CDR3 has 15 amino acids. Germline lookup yields CDR1 MNHEY and CDR2 SMNVEV (reference sequence). This CDR3 reads CASSLGAGRNTEAFF.

The chain uses TRBV7-2 and TRBJ2-3. The CDR3 length is 16 residues. CDR1 is SGHTA and CDR2 is FQGNSA in the germline V gene. The CDR3: CASSLVLAGGPDTQYF.

This rearrangement joins TRBV28 to TRBJ2-7; TCRdb lists TRBD2, though no DNA is available to test this call. The CDR3 spans 15 residues. Germline loops: CDR1 MDHEN, CDR2 SYDVKM. Here the CDR3 reads CASSLMREASYEQYF.

The chain couples TRBV7-9 to TRBJ2-4; no DNA is available, so the TRBD2 call from TCRdb remains unchecked. Looked up from germline, CDR1 is SEHNR and CDR2 is FQNEAQ (reference sequence). The CDR3 loop spans 13 amino acids. The CDR3 sequence is CASSLGGKNIQYF.

This sequence joins TRBV7-2 and TRBJ1-2. Germline assignment: CDR1 SGHTA and CDR2 FQGNSA. This CDR3 comprises 16 residues. CDR3 in amino acids: CASSLGSLRPDYGYTF.

Judged by frequency, this clonotype is medium-sized. The chain links TRBV5-4 to TRBJ1-3; there is no DNA to check the TCRdb D call of TRBD1. This CDR3 comprises 15 residues. Germline V gene data show CDR1 as SGHNT and CDR2 as YYREEE (reference sequence). CDR3: CASTYGTQDGNTIYF.

This clonotype is deemed medium-sized by its frequency. The rearrangement links TRBV7-6 to TRBJ2-2. This CDR3 is built from 13 residues. CDR1 and CDR2 from the germline V gene are SGHVS and FNYEAQ. This chain's CDR3 is CASSLTYTGELFF.

The chain carries TRBV20-1 and TRBJ2-1; TCRdb outputs TRBD1, but without DNA this stays unchecked. This CDR3 region has 16 residues. Germline V gene data show CDR1 as DFQATT and CDR2 as SNEGSKA (reference sequence). CDR3 sequence: CSAREPGTDIYNEQFF.

This chain uses TRBV20-1 with TRBJ2-2; TCRdb outputs TRBD1, but without DNA this stays unchecked. CDR1 is DFQATT, CDR2 SNEGSKA, per germline (reference sequence). The CDR3 covers 15 residues. The CDR3 protein is CSARPTGTRIGELFF.

Considering frequency, this clonotype is medium-sized (0.01 to 0.1%). The chain employs TRBV7-9 and TRBJ2-7; as DNA is missing, the TRBD1 call by TCRdb cannot be tested. CDR3 length: 16 residues. The germline CDR1 and CDR2 sequences are SEHNR and FQNEAQ (reference sequence). CDR3 protein: CASSLQTDPSSYEQYF.

This clonotype counts as medium-sized by frequency. The chain combines TRBV19 with TRBJ2-4; TCRdb gives TRBD2 as the D gene, but with no DNA this cannot be confirmed. The V gene's germline CDR1 is LNHDA and CDR2 SQIVND (reference sequence). The CDR3 totals 18 residues. The CDR3 spells CASSIDGSQIRTKNIQYF.

Judged by frequency, this clonotype is medium-sized. V and J are TRBV27 and TRBJ1-6. Germline CDR1 reads MNHEY; CDR2 reads SMNVEV (reference sequence). CDR3 size: 14 residues. The CDR3 here is CASKWSSYNSPLHF.

In terms of frequency, this clonotype is medium-sized. This sequence joins TRBV6-5 and TRBJ2-7; TCRdb's assignment of TRBD1 cannot be checked, as there is no DNA. Germline values: CDR1 MNHEY, CDR2 SVGAGI. There are 13 residues in the CDR3. The CDR3 sequence is CASSRQGSYEQYF.

The chain recombines TRBV19 with TRBJ1-1; TCRdb calls TRBD1, which cannot be checked without DNA. The CDR3 covers 17 residues. Germline CDR1 is LNHDA and CDR2 is SQIVND (reference sequence). The CDR3 spells CASSIGDRAQISTEAFF. The variable domain in full, completed from reference TRBV19 and TRBJ1-1, reads DGGITQSPKYLFRKEGQNVTLSCEQNLNHDAMYWYRQDPGQGLRLIYYSQIVNDFQKGDIAEGYSVSREKKESFPLTVTSAQKNPTAFYLCASSIGDRAQISTEAFFGQGTRLTVV.

The V and J genes are TRBV27 and TRBJ1-4; TCRdb picks TRBD1, but there is no DNA to check that call. The germline V gene has CDR1 MNHEY and CDR2 SMNVEV (reference sequence). The CDR3 has 17 residues. CDR3 sequence reads: CASLPAGQGTTNEKLFF. The full variable domain, completed using reference TRBV27 and TRBJ1-4, is EAQVTQNPRYLITVTGKKLTVTCSQNMNHEYMSWYRQDPGLGLRQIYYSMNVEVTDKGDVPEGYKVSRKEKRNFPLILESPSPNQTSLYFCASLPAGQGTTNEKLFFGSGTQLSVL.

The chain links TRBV20-1 to TRBJ2-5; TCRdb indicates TRBD1, and absent DNA this call remains unverified. The CDR3 is 13 residues long. Germline V gene lookup returns CDR1 DFQATT and CDR2 SNEGSKA (reference sequence). CDR3 sequence reads: CSASGPAEETQYF.

The chain is built from TRBV10-3 and TRBJ1-1. Germline values: CDR1 ENHRY, CDR2 SYGVKD. The CDR3 contains 14 residues. The CDR3 region is CATSMGGGGTEAFF.

The chain is built from TRBV4-1 and TRBJ1-5; as DNA is missing, the TRBD1 call by TCRdb cannot be tested. CDR1 and CDR2 from the germline V gene are MGHRA and YSYEKL. The CDR3 contains 16 residues. The CDR3: CASSSRAGNTHQPQHF.

The V and J genes are TRBV5-1 and TRBJ1-2. Germline V gene sequence: CDR1 SGHRS, CDR2 YFSETQ. The CDR3 is made up of 14 amino acids. CDR3 region: CASSLGRENRGYTF.

This clonotype is labeled medium-sized based on frequency. This CDR3 is CAWSLTRQANYGYTF. This chain links TRBV30 with TRBJ1-2. This CDR3 region has 15 residues. Germline V lookup: CDR1 GTSNPN, CDR2 SVGIG (reference sequence).

The chain is built from TRBV7-6 and TRBJ2-7. CDR3 length: 14 residues. Per germline, CDR1 SGHVS and CDR2 FNYEAQ. CDR3 sequence: CASSLDPFNYEQYF.